This paragraph covers one T cell receptor beta chain sequence. This clonotype occurred once. Its specific antigen is unknown. Nothing much larger sits one base from this clone, and base qualities are not available. Just one read gives weak support. Peripheral blood CD8+ and CD4+ T cells from healthy donors, Susac syndrome patients and multiple sclerosis patients were profiled using high-throughput TCR beta sequencing. Recently defined diagnostic criteria for definite or probable disease were met by the Susac syndrome patients. Bulk CD8+ and CD4+ T cells were purified magnetically by negative isolation, whereas CD8+ TEMRA cells were enriched by FACS. Blood was drawn into EDTA tubes, processed within 24 hours, and PBMCs were isolated by density gradient centrifugation. PBMCs intended for TCR sequencing were cryopreserved in liquid nitrogen and thawed later in a water bath at 37 degrees C. Purity of sorted or isolated CD4+, CD8+ and CD8+ TEMRA cells was at least 90%.

RNA was extracted using the RNeasy kit, and roughly 0.5 to 1 ug of the RNA was reverse transcribed with random hexamers. TCR beta CDR3 regions were amplified with the immunoSEQ multiplex PCR assay covering 54 Vbeta and 13 Jbeta segments. PCR amplification bias was corrected using a synthetic template baseline for primer optimization and computational correction. Under the source paper's analysis protocol: Reads were annotated to V, D and J genes according to IMGT and were analyzed with immunoSEQ Analyzer, with only productive sequences retained. To calculate clonality, Shannon entropy was normalized by log2 of the number of productive unique sequences and then subtracted from one. For each patient and control, public and private clones were evaluated among the 100 most prevalent clones. Clones were defined as Susac-specific if absent from the healthy and MS cohorts, from more than 900 published viral clones and from other ImmuneACCESS disease sequences. TCRdb redid the processing of the public reads, applying fastp at Q25 and MiXCR, and retained in-frame beta chains. Rows matching on CDR3 protein sequence are summarized as one entry with the most common DNA and genes. The V and J calls follow TCRdb's processing rather than the paper's. This sample holds around 170,000 distinct CDR3 sequences; about 96% were observed only once. The ten largest clones take up about 0.12% of the sample.

The CDR3 spans 12 residues, from the cysteine through the phenylalanine. Kept here is only the CDR3 DNA, which spans 36 bases and is read in frame from base 1. The V end loses 7 bases and the J end loses 1 base, and a stretch of 9 bases separates them. CDR1 and CDR2 (DFQATT, SNEGSKA) derive from the germline V gene (reference sequence). The data were obtained in a study of CD8 T cells in Susac syndrome (dated by TCRdb to between 2017 and 2020). Background on the whole study: Among the Susac syndrome patients who were sequenced, clinically active disease was present in roughly six and clinical remission was observed in fewer than 10. At blood withdrawal, Susac syndrome patients were either therapy-naive, taking corticosteroids (in some cases with IVIg as well), or taking IVIg alone. The study used repertoire sequencing to test whether antigen drove CD8+ T cell activation and differentiation in Susac syndrome. Overall study outcomes, separate from this receptor: The CD4+ T cell repertoire of patients with Susac syndrome showed no detectable clonal expansion. The TCR sequencing and HLA analysis was acknowledged to have included a relatively small number of individuals.

This TCR was recovered from a human donor with Susac syndrome. Input material: CD4+ T cells from PBMCs. The rearranged segments are TRBV20-1 and TRBJ2-3; no D gene is confidently identified. The DNA sequence follows: TGCAGTGTTCAGCGACGCACAGATACGCAGTATTTT. Its product reads: CSVQRRTDTQYF.